This T cell receptor beta chain emerged from a study of T-cell reconstitution after alpha-beta-depleted transplantation in children. Unique molecular identifiers were used to barcode this TCRbeta library. TCRdb recomputed calls from the PCR reads with MiXCR, one row per CDR3 protein. The table shows some 300,000 distinct CDR3 sequences, with roughly 7.8% occurring only once. This clonotype was seen more than once but under ten times. Its antigen is still unknown. CDR1 and CDR2 (germline): KGHSH, LQKENI. Trimming removed 2 bases at V and 0 bases at J, with 5 bases between. This CDR3 contains 13 residues. Findings and limits, study-wide: Hyperexpanded clones declined; after one year, newly produced T cells mostly supplied diversity.

The source is a female patient aged 2-15 years who had a stem cell transplant for Fanconi anemia, so the T cells may come from the graft donor. V is TRBV18 and J is TRBJ2-7; no clear D. Sequencing used peripheral blood, obtained 360 days after TCRalphabeta/CD19-depleted stem cell transplant. CDR3 sequence (DNA): TGTGCCAGCTCACCAGGAAACTCCTACGAGCAGTACTTC. Its translation: CASSPGNSYEQYF.